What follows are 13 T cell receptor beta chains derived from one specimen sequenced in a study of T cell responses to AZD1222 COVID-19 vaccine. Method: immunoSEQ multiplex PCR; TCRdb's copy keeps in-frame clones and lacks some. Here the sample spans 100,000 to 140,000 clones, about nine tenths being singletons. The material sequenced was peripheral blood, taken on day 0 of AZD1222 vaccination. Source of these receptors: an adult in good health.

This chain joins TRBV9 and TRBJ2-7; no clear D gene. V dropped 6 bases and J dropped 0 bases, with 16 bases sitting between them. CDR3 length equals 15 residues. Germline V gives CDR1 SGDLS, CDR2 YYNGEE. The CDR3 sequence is CASIQPRRVSYEQYF. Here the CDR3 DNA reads TGTGCCAGCATCCAACCTCGGAGAGTCTCCTACGAGCAGTACTTC. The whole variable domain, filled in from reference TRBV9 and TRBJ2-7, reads DSGVTQTPKHLITATGQRVTLRCSPRSGDLSVYWYQQSLDQGLQFLIQYYNGEERAKGNILERFSAQQFPDLHSELNLSSLELGDSALYFCASIQPRRVSYEQYFGPGTRLTVT.

The CDR3 DNA follows: TGTGCCAGCAGTGACCTACAGTTCTCTGGAAACACCATATATTTT. Translated: CASSDLQFSGNTIYF. The chain combines TRBV2 with TRBJ1-3; no clear D. Germline CDR1 and CDR2: SNHLY and FYNNEI. Between the trimmed V and J ends, which lost 3 bases and 0 bases, there was a span of 9 bases. This CDR3 has 15 residues.

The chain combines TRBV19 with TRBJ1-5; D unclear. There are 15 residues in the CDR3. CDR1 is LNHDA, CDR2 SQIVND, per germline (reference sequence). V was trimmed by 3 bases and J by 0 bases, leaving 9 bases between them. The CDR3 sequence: CASSIIRNSNQPQHF. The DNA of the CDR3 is TGTGCCAGTAGTATCATCAGAAATAGCAATCAGCCCCAGCATTTT.

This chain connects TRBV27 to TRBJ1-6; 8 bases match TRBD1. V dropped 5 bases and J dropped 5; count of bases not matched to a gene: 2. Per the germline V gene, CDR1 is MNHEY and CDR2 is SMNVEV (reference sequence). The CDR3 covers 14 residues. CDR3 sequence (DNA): TGTGCCAGCAGTCCAGGGGGCAATAATTCACCCCTCCACTTT. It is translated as CASSPGGNNSPLHF.

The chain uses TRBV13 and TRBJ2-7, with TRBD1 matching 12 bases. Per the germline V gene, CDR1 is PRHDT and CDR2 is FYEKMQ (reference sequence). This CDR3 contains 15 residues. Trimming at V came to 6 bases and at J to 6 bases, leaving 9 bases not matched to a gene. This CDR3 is CASSYSGTGGGEQYF. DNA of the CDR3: TGTGCCAGCAGTTACTCCGGGACAGGGGGCGGCGAGCAGTACTTC.

The CDR3 spells CASSPVVRNSYEQYF. The CDR3 coding sequence is TGTGCCAGCAGCCCTGTGGTACGGAACTCCTACGAGCAGTACTTC. This chain links TRBV5-5 with TRBJ2-7; unclear D gene. The V end lost 4 bases, the J end lost 0 bases, and 14 bases lay between the germline ends. Germline V gives CDR1 SGHKS, CDR2 YYEKEE (reference sequence). The CDR3 has 15 residues.

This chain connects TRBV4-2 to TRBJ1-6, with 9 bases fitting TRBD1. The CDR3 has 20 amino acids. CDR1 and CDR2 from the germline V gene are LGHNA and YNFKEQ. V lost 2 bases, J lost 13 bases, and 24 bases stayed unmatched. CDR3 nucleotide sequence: TGTGCCAGCAGCCAACCACGGGACAGGGTATTCGGAATCGCCCGCCCGCCCCTCCACTTT. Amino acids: CASSQPRDRVFGIARPPLHF.

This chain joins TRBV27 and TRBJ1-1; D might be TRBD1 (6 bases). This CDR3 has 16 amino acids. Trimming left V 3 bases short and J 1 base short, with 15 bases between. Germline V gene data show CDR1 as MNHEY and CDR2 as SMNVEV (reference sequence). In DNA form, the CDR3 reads TGTGCCAGCAGTTTTATCGGGGGGGCGGGGAACACTGAAGCTTTCTTT. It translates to CASSFIGGAGNTEAFF.

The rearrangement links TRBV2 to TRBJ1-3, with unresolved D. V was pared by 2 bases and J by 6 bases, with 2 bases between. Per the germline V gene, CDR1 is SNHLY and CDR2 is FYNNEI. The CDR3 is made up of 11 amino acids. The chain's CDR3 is CASSELNTIYF. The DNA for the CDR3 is TGTGCCAGCAGTGAACTAAACACCATATATTTT. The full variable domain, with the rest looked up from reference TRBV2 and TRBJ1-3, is EPEVTQTPSHQVTQMGQEVILRCVPISNHLYFYWYRQILGQKVEFLVSFYNNEISEKSEIFDDQFSVERPDGSNFTLKIRSTKLEDSAMYFCASSELNTIYFGEGSWLTVV.

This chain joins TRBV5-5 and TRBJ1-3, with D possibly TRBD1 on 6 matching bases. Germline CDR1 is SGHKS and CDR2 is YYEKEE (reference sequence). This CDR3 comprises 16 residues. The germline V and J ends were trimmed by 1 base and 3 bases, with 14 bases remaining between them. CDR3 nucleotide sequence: TGTGCCAGCAGCTTGTTGCGGGGGCGAGATGGAAACACCATATATTTT. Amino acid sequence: CASSLLRGRDGNTIYF.

The CDR3 DNA reads as TGTGCCATCAGGGGGTCGACTAACCCCAAAAACCGAGATACGCAGTATTTT. Its protein is CAIRGSTNPKNRDTQYF. The V call is TRBV10-3, the J call TRBJ2-3, with D possibly being TRBD2 (5 bases). The CDR3 extends over 17 amino acids. Looked up from germline, CDR1 is ENHRY and CDR2 is SYGVKD. V lost 6 bases and J 5 bases, leaving 24 bases between the germline ends.

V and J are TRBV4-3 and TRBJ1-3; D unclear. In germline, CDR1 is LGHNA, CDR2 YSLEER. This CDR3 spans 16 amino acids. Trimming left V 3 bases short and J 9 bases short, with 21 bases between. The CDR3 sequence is CASSQEASVVTSTIYF. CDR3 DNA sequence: TGCGCCAGCAGCCAGGAAGCATCTGTGGTCACCTCCACCATATATTTT.

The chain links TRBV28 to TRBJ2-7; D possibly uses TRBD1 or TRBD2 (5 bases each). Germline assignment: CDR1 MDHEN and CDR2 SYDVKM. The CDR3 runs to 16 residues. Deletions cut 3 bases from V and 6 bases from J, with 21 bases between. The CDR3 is CASSFESLGTAIEQYF. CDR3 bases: TGTGCCAGCAGTTTTGAGAGTTTGGGGACGGCCATCGAGCAGTACTTC.